Below are 22 T cell receptor beta chains sequenced from a single sample in a study of cytomegalovirus exposure and HLA in healthy donors. PCR used 60 Vbeta primers and 13 Jbeta primers. Libraries were prepared by immunoSEQ multiplex PCR; TCRdb keeps only in-frame clonotypes and omits some of them. The sample shows fewer than 200,000 clones, about 79% of them seen only once. The sample consisted of PBMCs. All receptors derive from a girl aged 2-10 years in good health and CMV-seropositive.

This clone showed up just a few times. This chain connects TRBV7-3 to TRBJ2-2; TRBD1 is a possible D gene (6 bases). V lost 2 bases and J lost 1, with 8 bases in between. The length of the CDR3 is 15 residues. Per germline, CDR1 SGHTA and CDR2 FQGTGA. DNA of the CDR3: TGTGCCAGCAGCTTATTAGGGGGGAACACCGGGGAGCTGTTTTTT. Its translation is CASSLLGGNTGELFF.

The rearrangement joins TRBV19 to TRBJ1-4, with TRBD1 matching 7 bases. The J segment lost 7 bases and the V segment lost 4 bases, leaving 12 bases of the junction unmatched. CDR1 and CDR2 from the germline V gene are LNHDA and SQIVND (reference sequence). The CDR3 totals 16 residues. The CDR3 is CASSKMRTGAPEKLFF. The CDR3 bases are TGTGCCAGTAGTAAGATGAGAACAGGGGCCCCTGAAAAACTGTTTTTT.

The V gene is TRBV5-1, the J gene TRBJ1-1, with 9 nucleotides matching TRBD1. The germline CDR1 and CDR2 sequences are SGHRS and YFSETQ. J was trimmed by 5 bases and V by 4 bases; bases with no gene match: 6. The CDR3 contains 14 residues. This chain's CDR3 is CASSRGTGTTEAFF. The CDR3 nucleotides read TGCGCCAGCAGCCGGGGGACAGGGACGACTGAAGCTTTCTTT.

V gene TRBV27 combines with J gene TRBJ2-5, with 7 nucleotides matching TRBD1. Germline V gives CDR1 MNHEY, CDR2 SMNVEV (reference sequence). V shed 5 bases, J shed 3 bases, and the junction held 6 bases outside the gene matches. This CDR3 region has 14 residues. This chain's CDR3 is CASSHTGQKETQYF. The CDR3 DNA follows: TGTGCCAGCAGTCACACGGGACAGAAAGAGACCCAGTACTTC.

Note on this clone: Other nucleotide sequences in the sample specify the same CDR3. The CDR3 coding sequence is TGCGCCAGCAGCTTGACTACAGGGTACGAGCAGTACTTC. Amino acids: CASSLTTGYEQYF. The V gene is TRBV5-1, the J gene TRBJ2-7; a possible D gene is TRBD1 (6 bases). V was pared by 1 base and J by 4 bases, with 9 bases between. CDR1 is SGHRS and CDR2 is YFSETQ in the germline V gene. The CDR3 runs 13 residues.

The chain employs TRBV28 and TRBJ2-7; 10 nucleotides match TRBD1. CDR3 length equals 15 residues. V lost 6 bases, J lost 6 bases, and 11 bases stayed unmatched. CDR1 is MDHEN, CDR2 SYDVKM, per germline. In DNA form, the CDR3 reads TGTGCCAGCAGACTCCCCCGGGACAGGGGAGGCGAGCAGTACTTC. Protein sequence: CASRLPRDRGGEQYF. Combining the CDR3 with reference TRBV28 and TRBJ2-7 gives the whole variable domain DVKVTQSSRYLVKRTGEKVFLECVQDMDHENMFWYRQDPGLGLRLIYFSYDVKMKEKGDIPEGYSVSREKKERFSLILESASTNQTSMYLCASRLPRDRGGEQYFGPGTRLTVT.

In this sample, this clone turned up once. V is TRBV7-3 and J is TRBJ2-2; the match to TRBD1 covers 10 bases. From germline, CDR1 is SGHTA and CDR2 FQGTGA. This CDR3 has 15 residues. J gave up 4 bases and V 5 bases, and 4 bases lay outside the gene matches. The CDR3 spells CASSQTGGGTGELFF. The DNA for the CDR3 is TGTGCCAGCAGCCAGACAGGGGGCGGCACCGGGGAGCTGTTTTTT. Full variable domain (rest looked up from reference TRBV7-3 and TRBJ2-2): GAGVSQTPSNKVTEKGKYVELRCDPISGHTALYWYRQSLGQGPEFLIYFQGTGAADDSGLPNDRFFAVRPEGSVSTLKIQRTERGDSAVYLCASSQTGGGTGELFFGEGSRLTVL.

The rearrangement joins TRBV7-6 to TRBJ2-1; weak D call: TRBD2 (5 bases). V was trimmed by 5 bases and J by 10 bases, leaving 12 bases between them. Germline assignment: CDR1 SGHVS and CDR2 FNYEAQ. There are 12 residues in the CDR3. The CDR3 region has the DNA TGTGCCAGCAGCCTCGGAGGCCGAGAGCAGTTCTTC. The encoded protein is CASSLGGREQFF.

The chain links TRBV11-2 to TRBJ2-7, with D possibly being TRBD2 (5 bases). CDR3 size: 14 residues. V lost 4 bases and J lost 2, with 12 bases in between. CDR1 is SGHAT, CDR2 FQNNGV, per germline. This CDR3 reads CASSSAWTPYEQYF. The DNA of the CDR3 is TGTGCCAGCAGCTCGGCGTGGACTCCCTACGAGCAGTACTTC.

CDR3 protein: CATSDLTSSASYEQYF. The DNA of the CDR3 is TGTGCCACCAGCGACTTAACAAGTTCCGCCTCCTACGAGCAGTACTTC. The chain links TRBV15 to TRBJ2-7; D gene ambiguous. The CDR3 is 16 amino acids. CDR1 LNHNV and CDR2 YYDKDF come from the germline V gene (reference sequence). V was pared by 5 bases and J by 0 bases, with 17 bases between.

This chain uses TRBV6-1 with TRBJ1-5, with 11 nucleotides matching TRBD1. This CDR3 contains 18 residues. J lost 0 bases, V lost 3 bases, and 7 bases had no gene match. In germline, CDR1 is MNHNS, CDR2 SASEGT. The CDR3 reads CASSDWDRGVYSNQPQHF. For the CDR3, the DNA is TGTGCCAGCAGTGACTGGGACAGGGGGGTATATAGCAATCAGCCCCAGCATTTT.

This clone was detected once. The V call is TRBV4-1, the J call TRBJ2-2; 8 nucleotides align to TRBD1. The ends lost 4 bases at V and 11 bases at J; junction bases unmatched: 9. The CDR3 contains 14 residues. From germline, CDR1 is MGHRA and CDR2 YSYEKL. CDR3 DNA: TGCGCCAGCAGCCGGGGACAGGCTGGGGGTGAGCTGTTTTTT. Its translation is CASSRGQAGGELFF.

V and J are TRBV11-2 and TRBJ2-7; no firm D call. Trimming cost V 1 base and J 7 bases, with 8 bases left between them. Germline-derived CDR1 and CDR2 are SGHAT and FQNNGV. The CDR3 totals 12 residues. In DNA, the CDR3 is TGTGCCAGCAGCTTAGTCGTAATAGAGCAGTACTTC. Translating gives CASSLVVIEQYF.

The chain employs TRBV27 and TRBJ2-7; no firm D call. This CDR3 is built from 14 residues. The germline V and J ends were trimmed by 6 bases and 0 bases, with 12 bases remaining between them. Germline CDR1 and CDR2: MNHEY and SMNVEV (reference sequence). CDR3 DNA sequence: TGTGCCAGCAGCCGTTACTCCTTCTCCTACGAGCAGTACTTC. Amino acids: CASSRYSFSYEQYF.

The rearrangement joins TRBV19 to TRBJ2-7; 7 bases line up with TRBD2. Germline V gives CDR1 LNHDA, CDR2 SQIVND (reference sequence). This CDR3 has 16 amino acids. Trimming at V came to 4 bases and at J to 3 bases, leaving 12 bases not matched to a gene. CDR3 amino acids: CASSNHLAGVLYEQYF. Here the CDR3 DNA reads TGTGCCAGTAGTAACCATCTTGCGGGGGTTCTCTACGAGCAGTACTTC.

The chain combines TRBV10-2 with TRBJ1-2, with 9 bases aligning to TRBD1. Germline V gene lookup returns CDR1 WSHSY and CDR2 SAAADI. This CDR3 region has 15 residues. J lost 4 bases, V lost 0 bases, and 3 bases had no gene match. CDR3 nucleotides: TGCGCCAGCAGTGAGTCGGGGACAGGGTTCTATGGCTACACCTTC. Translated: CASSESGTGFYGYTF.

This clone showed up just once. No DNA is shown, since the ends of the CDR3 on it are uncertain; the CDR3 is the one TCRdb lists. The V gene is TRBV9, the J gene TRBJ1-2; the table's D call, TRBD1, has no DNA check behind it. The length of the CDR3 is 14 amino acids, counting both ends. Germline V gene lookup returns CDR1 SGDLS and CDR2 YYNGEE. CDR3 loop: CASSVGLGTGDNTF.

V usage is TRBV7-6 and J usage is TRBJ2-3; TRBD2 might be the D (6 bases). Germline V gene data show CDR1 as SGHVS and CDR2 as FNYEAQ. Trimming cost V 5 bases and J 0 bases, with 24 bases left between them. CDR3 length equals 19 residues. Here the CDR3 reads CASSRTGTPGFSSTDTQYF. The DNA of the CDR3 is TGTGCCAGCAGCCGTACCGGGACTCCGGGCTTTTCTAGCACAGATACGCAGTATTTT. The full variable domain, in which reference TRBV7-6 and TRBJ2-3 provide the parts outside the CDR3, is GAGVSQSPRYKVTKRGQDVALRCDPISGHVSLYWYRQALGQGPEFLTYFNYEAQQDKSGLPNDRFSAERPEGSISTLTIQRTEQRDSAMYRCASSRTGTPGFSSTDTQYFGPGTRLTVL.

The V call is TRBV27, the J call TRBJ1-3; D ambiguous. V shed 3 bases and J shed 4 bases, with 25 bases lying between them. CDR3 length equals 19 residues. Germline CDR1 is MNHEY and CDR2 is SMNVEV (reference sequence). The chain's CDR3 is CASSLSPPLDLAGGNTIYF. The CDR3 coding sequence is TGTGCCAGCAGTTTGTCCCCCCCCTTAGATTTGGCGGGCGGAAACACCATATATTTT.

This clone came up once. This chain connects TRBV15 to TRBJ1-1; D is perhaps TRBD1 (5 bases). The germline V gene has CDR1 LNHNV and CDR2 YYDKDF (reference sequence). V lost 1 base and J 6 bases, leaving 6 bases between the germline ends. This CDR3 has 12 residues. CDR3: CATSRGQPEAFF. CDR3 DNA: TGTGCCACCAGCAGAGGACAGCCTGAAGCTTTCTTT. The variable domain in full, with the rest retrieved from reference TRBV15 and TRBJ1-1, is DAMVIQNPRYQVTQFGKPVTLSCSQTLNHNVMYWYQQKSSQAPKLLFHYYDKDFNNEADTPDNFQSRRPNTSFCFLDIRSPGLGDTAMYLCATSRGQPEAFFGQGTRLTVV.

The chain joins TRBV28 to TRBJ1-5; 9 bases are a match to TRBD1. The junction had 13 bases not matched to a gene; V was cut back by 7 bases and J by 9 bases. CDR3 size: 15 residues. CDR1 and CDR2 (germline): MDHEN, SYDVKM. The CDR3 bases are TGTGCCAGCAACGATCCCGGGACAGGGTTGAGGCCCCAGCATTTT. Its translation is CASNDPGTGLRPQHF.

This clone came up a few times. The chain links TRBV4-2 to TRBJ2-5, with 13 positions matching TRBD2. Unmatched junction bases numbered 5, after V lost 0 bases and J lost 4 bases. The CDR3 has 17 amino acids. Germline V lookup: CDR1 LGHNA, CDR2 YNFKEQ. In DNA, the CDR3 is TGTGCCAGCAGCCAAGATGGGACTAGCGGGGCTCCAGAGACCCAGTACTTC. It is translated as CASSQDGTSGAPETQYF.